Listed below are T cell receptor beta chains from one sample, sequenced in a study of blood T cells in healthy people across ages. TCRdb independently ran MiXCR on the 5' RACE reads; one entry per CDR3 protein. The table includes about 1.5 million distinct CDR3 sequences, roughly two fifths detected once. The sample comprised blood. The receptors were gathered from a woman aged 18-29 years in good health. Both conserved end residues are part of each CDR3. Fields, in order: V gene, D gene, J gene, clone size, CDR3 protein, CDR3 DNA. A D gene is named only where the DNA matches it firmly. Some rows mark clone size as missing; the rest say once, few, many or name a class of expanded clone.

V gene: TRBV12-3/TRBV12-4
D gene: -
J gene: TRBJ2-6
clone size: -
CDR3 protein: CASSSKSSGANVLTF
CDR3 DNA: TGTGCCAGCAGCTCCAAATCCTCTGGGGCCAACGTCCTGACTTTC

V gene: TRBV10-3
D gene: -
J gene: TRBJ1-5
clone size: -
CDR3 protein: CATRQDNQPQHF
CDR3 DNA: TGTGCCACCCGACAGGACAATCAGCCCCAGCATTTT

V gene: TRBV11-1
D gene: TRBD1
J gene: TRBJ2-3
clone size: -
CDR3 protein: CASSLARTPTGQGPYPSDTQYF
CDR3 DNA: TGTGCCAGCAGCTTAGCGCGTACGCCCACCGGACAGGGGCCATACCCTTCAGATACGCAGTATTTT

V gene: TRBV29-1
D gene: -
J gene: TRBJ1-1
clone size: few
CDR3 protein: CSVDRGDTEAFF
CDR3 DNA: TGCAGCGTTGATAGGGGAGACACTGAAGCTTTCTTT

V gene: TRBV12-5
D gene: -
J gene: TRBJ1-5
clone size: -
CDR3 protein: CASGLSMGFSNQPQHF
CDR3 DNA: TGTGCTAGTGGTTTGTCTATGGGGTTCAGCAATCAGCCCCAGCATTTT

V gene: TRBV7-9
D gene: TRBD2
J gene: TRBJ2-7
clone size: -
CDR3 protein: CASSPSGSYERYF
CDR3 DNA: TGTGCCAGCAGCCCTAGCGGGAGCTACGAGCGGTACTTC

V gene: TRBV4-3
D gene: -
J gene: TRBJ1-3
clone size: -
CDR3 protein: CASSPTYEDHNTIYF
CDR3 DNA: TGCGCCAGCAGCCCGACCTACGAGGACCACAACACCATATATTTT

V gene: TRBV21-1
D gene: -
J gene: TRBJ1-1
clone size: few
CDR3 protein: CASSKARSRGHTEAFF
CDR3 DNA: TGTGCCAGCAGCAAAGCCAGGTCTAGGGGTCACACTGAAGCTTTCTTT

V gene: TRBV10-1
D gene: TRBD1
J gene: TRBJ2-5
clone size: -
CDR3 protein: CASITDRYQETQYF
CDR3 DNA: TGCGCCAGCATCACGGACAGGTACCAAGAGACCCAGTACTTC

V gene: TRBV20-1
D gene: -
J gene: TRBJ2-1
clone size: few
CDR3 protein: CSAGTTALDYNEQFF
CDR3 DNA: TGCAGTGCGGGGACAACCGCCCTCGATTACAATGAGCAGTTCTTC

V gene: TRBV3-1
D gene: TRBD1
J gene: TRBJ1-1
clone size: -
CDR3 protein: CASSQAPGGGGTEAFF
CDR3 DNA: TGTGCCAGCAGCCAAGCCCCAGGGGGTGGGGGAACTGAAGCTTTCTTT

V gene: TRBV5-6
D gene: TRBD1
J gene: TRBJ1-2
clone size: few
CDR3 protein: CASSRGQLTNYGYTF
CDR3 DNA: TGTGCCAGCAGCAGGGGACAGCTGACTAACTATGGCTACACCTTC

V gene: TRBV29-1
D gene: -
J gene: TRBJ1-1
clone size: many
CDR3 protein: CSVGSGARFMIGAFF
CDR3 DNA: TGCAGCGTGGGATCGGGGGCCCGATTTATGATTGGAGCTTTCTTT

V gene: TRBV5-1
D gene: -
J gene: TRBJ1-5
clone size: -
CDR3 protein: CASSLGPTGTINQPQHF
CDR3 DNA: TGCGCCAGCAGCTTGGGACCCACCGGGACGATCAATCAGCCCCAGCATTTT

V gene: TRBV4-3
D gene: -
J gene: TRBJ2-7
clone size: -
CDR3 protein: CASSQDTGSSYEQYF
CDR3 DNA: TGCGCCAGCAGCCAAGATACGGGGAGCTCCTACGAGCAGTACTTC

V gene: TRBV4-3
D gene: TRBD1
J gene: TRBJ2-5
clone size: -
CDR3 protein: CASSQVGQPETQYF
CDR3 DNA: TGCGCCAGCAGCCAAGTGGGACAGCCGGAGACCCAGTACTTC

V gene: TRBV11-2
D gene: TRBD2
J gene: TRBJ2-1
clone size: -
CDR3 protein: CASSLDRASGNEQFF
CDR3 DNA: TGTGCCAGCAGCTTAGATAGGGCTAGCGGCAATGAGCAGTTCTTC

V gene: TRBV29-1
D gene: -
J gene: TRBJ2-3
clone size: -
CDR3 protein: CSVERGGDTQYF
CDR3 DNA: TGCAGCGTTGAGAGGGGCGGAGATACGCAGTATTTT

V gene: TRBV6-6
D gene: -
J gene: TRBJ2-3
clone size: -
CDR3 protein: CASSYDPRNTQYF
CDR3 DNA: TGTGCCAGCAGTTACGATCCGCGCAATACGCAGTATTTT

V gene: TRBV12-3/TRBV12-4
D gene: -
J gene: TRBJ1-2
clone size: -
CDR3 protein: CASSWRRGPVGYGYTF
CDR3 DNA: TGTGCCAGCAGTTGGAGGCGGGGGCCGGTAGGCTATGGCTACACCTTC

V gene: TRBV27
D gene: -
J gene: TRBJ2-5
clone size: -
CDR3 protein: CASSLSTAGEETQYF
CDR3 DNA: TGTGCCAGCAGTTTATCGACGGCCGGCGAAGAGACCCAGTACTTC

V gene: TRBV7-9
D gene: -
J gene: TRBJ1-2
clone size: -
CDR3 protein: CTSSYTDNYGYTF
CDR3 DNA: TGTACCAGCAGCTACACAGATAACTATGGCTACACCTTC

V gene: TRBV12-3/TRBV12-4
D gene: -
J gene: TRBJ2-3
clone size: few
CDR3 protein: CASSFPQTGLSTDTQYF
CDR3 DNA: TGTGCCAGCAGTTTTCCACAAACAGGGTTATCCACAGATACGCAGTATTTT

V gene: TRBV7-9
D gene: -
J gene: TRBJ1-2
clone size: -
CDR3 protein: CASSGEGAGRTSYGYTF
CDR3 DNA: TGTGCCAGCAGCGGAGAAGGGGCAGGGCGAACTAGCTATGGCTACACCTTC

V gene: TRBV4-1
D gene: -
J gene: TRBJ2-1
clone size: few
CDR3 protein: CASSQSPGGYNEQFF
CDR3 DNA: TGCGCCAGCAGCCAAAGTCCCGGGGGTTACAATGAGCAGTTCTTC

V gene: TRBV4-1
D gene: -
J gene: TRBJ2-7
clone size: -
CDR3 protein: CASSQSATSSHEQYF
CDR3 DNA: TGCGCCAGCAGCCAAAGTGCGACTAGTTCGCACGAGCAGTACTTC

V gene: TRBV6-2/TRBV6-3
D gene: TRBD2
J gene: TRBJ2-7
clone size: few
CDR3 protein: CASTLAGGPGEQYF
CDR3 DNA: TGTGCCAGCACTCTAGCGGGAGGGCCTGGAGAGCAGTACTTC

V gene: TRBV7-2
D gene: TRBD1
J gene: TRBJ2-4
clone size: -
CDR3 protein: CASSLGGGGKNIQYF
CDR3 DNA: TGTGCCAGCAGCTTAGGAGGGGGCGGCAAAAACATTCAGTACTTC

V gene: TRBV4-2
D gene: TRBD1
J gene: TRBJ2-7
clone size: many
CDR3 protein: CASSPTGTGKNNEQYF
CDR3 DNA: TGTGCCAGCAGCCCTACCGGGACAGGTAAAAACAATGAGCAGTACTTC

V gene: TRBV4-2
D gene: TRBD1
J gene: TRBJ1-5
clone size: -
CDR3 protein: CASSQGVDRAQPQHF
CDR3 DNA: TGTGCCAGCAGCCAAGGGGTGGACAGGGCCCAGCCCCAGCATTTT

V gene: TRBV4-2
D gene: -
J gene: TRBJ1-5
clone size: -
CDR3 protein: CASSQDSGRDQPQHF
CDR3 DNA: TGTGCCAGCAGCCAAGATTCGGGCCGAGATCAGCCCCAGCATTTT

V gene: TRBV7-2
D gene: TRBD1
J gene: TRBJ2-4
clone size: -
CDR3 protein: CASSPQGNKNIQYF
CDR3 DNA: TGTGCCAGCAGCCCACAGGGGAATAAAAACATTCAGTACTTC

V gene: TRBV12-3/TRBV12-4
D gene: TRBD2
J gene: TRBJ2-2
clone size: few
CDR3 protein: CASSSRTSGTGELFF
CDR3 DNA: TGTGCCAGCAGTTCGCGGACTAGCGGTACCGGGGAGCTGTTTTTT

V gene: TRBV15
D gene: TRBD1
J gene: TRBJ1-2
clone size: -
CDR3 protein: CATSRDQTGWPFRYGCTF
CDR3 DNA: TGTGCCACCAGCAGAGATCAGACAGGGTGGCCCTTCCGCTATGGCTGCACCTTC

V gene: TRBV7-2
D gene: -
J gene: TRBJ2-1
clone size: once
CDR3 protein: CASTEGYNEQFF
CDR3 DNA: TGTGCCAGCACCGAAGGCTACAATGAGCAGTTCTTC

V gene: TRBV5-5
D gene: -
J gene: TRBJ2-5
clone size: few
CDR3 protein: CASSWGLETQYF
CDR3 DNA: TGTGCCAGCAGCTGGGGGCTTGAGACCCAGTACTTC

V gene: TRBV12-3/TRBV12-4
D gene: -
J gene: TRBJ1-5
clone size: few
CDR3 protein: CASSYLGPQPQHF
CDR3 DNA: TGTGCCAGCAGTTACCTGGGACCCCAGCCCCAGCATTTT

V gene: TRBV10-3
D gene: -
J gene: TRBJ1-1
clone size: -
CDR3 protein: CAISDRRTMNTEAFF
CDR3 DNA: TGTGCCATCAGTGACAGACGCACCATGAACACTGAAGCTTTCTTT

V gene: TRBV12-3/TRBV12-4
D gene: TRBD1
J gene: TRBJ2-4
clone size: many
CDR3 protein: CASTVQGAGSLAKNIQYF
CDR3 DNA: TGTGCCAGCACCGTGCAGGGGGCGGGTTCATTAGCCAAAAACATTCAGTACTTC

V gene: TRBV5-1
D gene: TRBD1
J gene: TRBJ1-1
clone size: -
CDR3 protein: CASSAGQGVSSTEAFF
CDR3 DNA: TGCGCCAGCAGCGCGGGACAGGGAGTATCGAGCACTGAAGCTTTCTTT

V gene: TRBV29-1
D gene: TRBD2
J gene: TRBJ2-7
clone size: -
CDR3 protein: CSVGFSRLAGENEQYF
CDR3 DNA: TGCAGCGTCGGTTTCTCCAGACTAGCGGGGGAGAACGAGCAGTACTTC

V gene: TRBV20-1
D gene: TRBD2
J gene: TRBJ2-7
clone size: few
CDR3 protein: CSARDQGAGRSYEQYF
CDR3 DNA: TGCAGTGCTAGAGATCAGGGAGCGGGACGCTCCTACGAGCAGTACTTC

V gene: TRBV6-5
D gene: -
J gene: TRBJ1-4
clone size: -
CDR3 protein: CASSYSFKRGANEKLFF
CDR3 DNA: TGTGCCAGCAGTTACTCGTTTAAGAGAGGGGCCAATGAAAAACTGTTTTTT

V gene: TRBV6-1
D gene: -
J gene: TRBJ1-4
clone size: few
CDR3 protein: CASNRERYNEKLFF
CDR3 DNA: TGTGCCAGCAACCGGGAGAGGTATAATGAAAAACTGTTTTTT

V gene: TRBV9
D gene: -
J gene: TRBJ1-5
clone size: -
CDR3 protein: CASSVDGSGNQPQHF
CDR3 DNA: TGTGCCAGCAGCGTAGACGGGAGTGGCAATCAGCCCCAGCATTTT